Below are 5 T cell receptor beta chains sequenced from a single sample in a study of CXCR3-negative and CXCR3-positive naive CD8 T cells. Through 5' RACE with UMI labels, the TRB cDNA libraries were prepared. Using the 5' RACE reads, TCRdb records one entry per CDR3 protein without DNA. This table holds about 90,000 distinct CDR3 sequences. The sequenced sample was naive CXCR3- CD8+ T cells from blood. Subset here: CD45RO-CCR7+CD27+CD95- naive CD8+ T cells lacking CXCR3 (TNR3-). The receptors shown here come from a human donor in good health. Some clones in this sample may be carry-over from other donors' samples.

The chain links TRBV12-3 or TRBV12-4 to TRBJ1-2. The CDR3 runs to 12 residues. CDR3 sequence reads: CASSLAGFGYTF.

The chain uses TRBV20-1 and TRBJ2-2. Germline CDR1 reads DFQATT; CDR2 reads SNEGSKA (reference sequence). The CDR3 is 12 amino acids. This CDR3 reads CSGFYYTGELFF.

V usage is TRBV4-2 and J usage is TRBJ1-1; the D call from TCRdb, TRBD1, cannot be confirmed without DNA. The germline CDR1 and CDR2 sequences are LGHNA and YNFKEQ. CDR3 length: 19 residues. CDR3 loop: CASSQDSPDTTVGDTEAFF.

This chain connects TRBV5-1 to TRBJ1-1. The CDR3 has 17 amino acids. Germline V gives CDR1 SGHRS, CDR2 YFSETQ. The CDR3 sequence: CASSIYYTATPNTEAFF.

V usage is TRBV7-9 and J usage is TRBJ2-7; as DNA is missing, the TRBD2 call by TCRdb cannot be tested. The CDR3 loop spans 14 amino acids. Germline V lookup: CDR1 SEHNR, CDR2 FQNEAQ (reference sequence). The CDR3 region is CASSPQVAPYEQYF. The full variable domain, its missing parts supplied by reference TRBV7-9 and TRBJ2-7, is DTGVSQNPRHKITKRGQNVTFRCDPISEHNRLYWYRQTLGQGPEFLTYFQNEAQLEKSRLLSDRFSAERPKGSFSTLEIQRTEQGDSAMYLCASSPQVAPYEQYFGPGTRLTVT.